This T cell receptor (beta chain) came from a study of T cell responses to AZD1222 COVID-19 vaccine. For the study at large: Pooled in the analysis were second doses at about 4 or about 12 weeks.

Some clones are missing from TCRdb's copy, which holds only in-frame ones; the method was immunoSEQ multiplex PCR. The sample has 90,000 to 110,000 clones; 70% to 90% are singletons. This clone occurred a few times. Antigen unknown. General study points: Just 5 or 6 AZD1222 recipients tested seropositive at baseline. Repertoires were obtained solely post-peak T cell response.

The clonotype originates from an adult in good health. The specimen was peripheral blood, collected on day 0 of AZD1222 vaccination.

The CDR3 reads CASSYKYYNSPLHF. DNA for the CDR3: TGTGCCAGCAGTTATAAGTATTATAATTCACCCCTCCACTTT. The chain combines TRBV6-5 with TRBJ1-6; no clear D. The germline V gene has CDR1 MNHEY and CDR2 SVGAGI. The CDR3 totals 14 residues. V lost 3 bases and J 4 bases, leaving 7 bases between the germline ends.